The 21 T cell receptor beta chains below all came from one sample that was sequenced in a study of T cell clonotyping in hematopoietic cell transplantation. Time point described: recipient sample about 28 days before transplant, after cytoreduction. Libraries were prepared by immunoSEQ multiplex PCR; TCRdb keeps only in-frame clonotypes and omits some of them. This table has some 7,000 clones, around 90% appearing once. Specimen: peripheral blood mononuclear cells, collected before stem cell transplant. The receptors derive from a man aged 25 to 45 with acute myeloid leukemia. Some clones in this sample may be carry-over from other donors' samples.

In this sample, this clone turned up once. The chain carries TRBV2 and TRBJ2-7; 7 bases line up with TRBD1. CDR3 length equals 13 residues. The germline V gene has CDR1 SNHLY and CDR2 FYNNEI. V lost 6 bases, J lost 4 bases, and 6 bases stayed unmatched. CDR3 loop: CASRWQGVYEQYF. The CDR3 DNA reads as TGTGCCAGCAGGTGGCAGGGGGTATACGAGCAGTACTTC.

The chain recombines TRBV28 with TRBJ1-5, with TRBD1 identical over 7 bases. Germline CDR1 MDHEN, CDR2 SYDVKM. The V and J ends lost 5 bases and 6 bases, in that order; junction bases with no gene match: 10. The CDR3 has 15 residues. The CDR3 DNA follows: TGTGCCAGCAGTGACGAACAGGGGCTCGGTCAGCCCCAGCATTTT. As protein: CASSDEQGLGQPQHF.

The chain recombines TRBV4-3 with TRBJ1-2; D ambiguous. Germline CDR1 reads LGHNA; CDR2 reads YSLEER. The CDR3 extends over 12 amino acids. Trimming took off 1 base at V and 2 bases at J, with 2 bases between the two ends. CDR3 region: CASSQGNYGYTF. CDR3 coding DNA: TGCGCCAGCAGCCAAGGAAACTATGGCTACACCTTC.

The chain carries TRBV5-4 and TRBJ2-5; TRBD2 agrees at 10 bases. V was clipped by 0 bases and J by 3 bases; unmatched bases: 2. Germline V gives CDR1 SGHNT, CDR2 YYREEE (reference sequence). This CDR3 region has 15 residues. The CDR3 reads CASSLDSGREETQYF. The CDR3, as DNA: TGTGCCAGCAGCTTGGACAGCGGGAGGGAAGAGACCCAGTACTTC.

The chain links TRBV27 to TRBJ2-7; 8 bases match TRBD1. CDR1 and CDR2 from the germline V gene are MNHEY and SMNVEV (reference sequence). The CDR3 sequence is 16 residues long. Germline trimming cut 4 bases from V and 1 base from J; bases unmatched to any gene: 9. The CDR3 sequence is CASSSPRTGFSYEQYF. CDR3 DNA sequence: TGTGCCAGCAGTTCCCCTCGGACAGGGTTTTCCTACGAGCAGTACTTC.

The V call is TRBV9, the J call TRBJ2-3; 7 bases agree with TRBD1. The CDR3 covers 13 residues. After removal of 2 bases from V and 6 bases from J, the junction contained 3 bases not matched to a gene. Per germline, CDR1 SGDLS and CDR2 YYNGEE. CDR3 residues: CASSVDRVDTQYF. CDR3 coding DNA: TGTGCCAGCAGCGTCGACAGGGTTGATACGCAGTATTTT.

The rearrangement uses TRBV9 and TRBJ1-1; no definite D call. Deletions cut 2 bases from V and 6 bases from J, with 11 bases between. From germline, CDR1 is SGDLS and CDR2 YYNGEE. The CDR3 is 13 amino acids. The CDR3 reads CASSVGWGAEAFF. CDR3 DNA sequence: TGTGCCAGCAGCGTTGGATGGGGTGCTGAAGCTTTCTTT.

The chain has TRBV30 and TRBJ1-2; perhaps TRBD1 as D (6 bases). Germline V gene sequence: CDR1 GTSNPN, CDR2 SVGIG (reference sequence). Deletions cut 1 base from V and 13 bases from J, with 13 bases between. CDR3 size: 11 residues. The CDR3 reads CAWSEGQGTTF. CDR3 coding DNA: TGTGCCTGGAGTGAGGGGCAGGGGACCACCTTC.

This CDR3 is CASSASSGIAHNEQFF. DNA of the CDR3: TGTGCCAGCAGTGCCAGCAGCGGGATTGCCCACAATGAGCAGTTCTTC. The J gene is TRBJ2-1, the V gene TRBV25-1, with TRBD2 matching 7 bases. J gave up 5 bases and V 4 bases, and 11 bases lay outside the gene matches. Germline V gives CDR1 MGHDK, CDR2 SYGVNS. The CDR3 totals 16 residues.

The chain uses TRBV19 and TRBJ1-4; 8 nucleotides line up with TRBD1. The CDR3 totals 15 residues. Germline CDR1 and CDR2: LNHDA and SQIVND (reference sequence). V shed 4 bases and J 6 bases; nucleotides not matched to a gene: 7. CDR3 in DNA: TGTGCCAGTAGTACCCTCAGGGGGCTTTATGAAAAACTGTTTTTT. As protein: CASSTLRGLYEKLFF.

The rearrangement links TRBV6-1 to TRBJ2-6; D not certain. Trimming shortened V by 1 base and J by 0 bases, and 4 bases separated the two germline ends. The CDR3 sequence is 15 residues long. Germline V gives CDR1 MNHNS, CDR2 SASEGT. This chain's CDR3 is CASSEVGSGANVLTF. CDR3 bases: TGTGCCAGCAGTGAAGTGGGCTCTGGGGCCAACGTCCTGACTTTC.

The gene calls are TRBV2 and TRBJ1-5, with 10 bases aligning to TRBD1. The germline gives CDR1 SNHLY, CDR2 FYNNEI. With 5 bases clipped from V and 8 bases from J, the junction kept 6 bases outside the gene matches. This CDR3 has 14 residues. The CDR3 loop is CASSLTGGSEPQHF. The CDR3 bases are TGTGCCAGCAGTCTGACAGGGGGCTCGGAGCCCCAGCATTTT.

J is TRBJ2-7 and V is TRBV28; 10 nucleotides align to TRBD2. The CDR3 loop spans 13 amino acids. Trimming removed 6 bases from V and 6 bases from J; junction bases left unmatched: 5. Germline V CDR1 and CDR2: MDHEN, SYDVKM. The CDR3 protein is CASRSSGSPEQYF. The CDR3 DNA is TGTGCCAGCAGGTCTAGCGGGAGTCCCGAGCAGTACTTC.

This chain uses TRBV7-2 with TRBJ1-1; unclear D gene. Per germline, CDR1 SGHTA and CDR2 FQGNSA. The V end was cut by 4 bases, the J end by 3 bases, with 18 bases between. The CDR3 runs 16 residues. This CDR3 reads CASSSPRGTWDTEAFF. CDR3 nucleotide sequence: TGTGCCAGCAGCTCGCCGCGAGGCACGTGGGACACTGAAGCTTTCTTT.

This sequence joins TRBV4-1 and TRBJ2-1; a possible D gene is TRBD2 (6 bases). In germline, CDR1 is MGHRA, CDR2 YSYEKL. V was shortened by 0 bases and J by 6 bases, with 12 bases between the two germline ends. The CDR3 sequence is 15 residues long. The CDR3 reads CASSQDQTSGNEQFF. CDR3 nucleotide sequence: TGCGCCAGCAGCCAAGATCAGACTAGTGGCAATGAGCAGTTCTTC.

The genes are TRBV27 and TRBJ1-1; D may be TRBD1 (6 bases). The CDR3 has 16 amino acids. CDR1 is MNHEY and CDR2 is SMNVEV in the germline V gene (reference sequence). Trimming stripped 4 bases from V and 2 bases from J, with 17 bases between. CDR3: CASSSHRRGSNTEAFF. The CDR3 nucleotides are TGTGCCAGCAGTTCGCATAGAAGGGGGTCCAACACTGAAGCTTTCTTT.

This rearrangement joins TRBV27 to TRBJ1-2; 9 bases line up with TRBD1. CDR1 is MNHEY and CDR2 is SMNVEV in the germline V gene (reference sequence). The CDR3 totals 16 residues. V dropped 3 bases and J dropped 1; count of bases not matched to a gene: 6. CDR3 sequence: CASSFGTGMGNYGYTF. Written as DNA, the CDR3 is TGTGCCAGCAGTTTTGGGACAGGGATGGGTAACTATGGCTACACCTTC.

The chain combines TRBV11-2 with TRBJ2-5, with 8 bases lining up with TRBD1. Germline-derived CDR1 and CDR2 are SGHAT and FQNNGV. This CDR3 is 14 amino acids long. V lost 5 bases, J lost 3 bases, and 5 bases stayed unmatched. CDR3 DNA: TGTGCCAGCAGCACGGGACAGGTCGAAGAGACCCAGTACTTC. Encoded protein: CASSTGQVEETQYF.

The rearrangement joins TRBV5-1 to TRBJ1-6; 11 nucleotides align to TRBD1. Trimming took 4 bases from V and 3 from J; bases not matched to a gene: 9. There are 18 residues in the CDR3. Per the germline V gene, CDR1 is SGHRS and CDR2 is YFSETQ. The CDR3 reads CASSPGQGVGGYNSPLHF. The CDR3, as DNA: TGCGCCAGCAGCCCGGGACAGGGGGTCGGAGGCTATAATTCACCCCTCCACTTT.

This chain's CDR3 is CARKPPGLAGVDEQFF. The CDR3 DNA is TGTGCCAGAAAACCTCCGGGACTAGCGGGAGTCGATGAGCAGTTCTTC. V gene TRBV28 combines with J gene TRBJ2-1; TRBD2 agrees at 14 bases. The length of the CDR3 is 16 residues. Germline V lookup: CDR1 MDHEN, CDR2 SYDVKM. V lost 9 bases to trimming and J lost 8 bases; unmatched junction nucleotides: 12.

The gene calls are TRBV30 and TRBJ2-5; D is undetermined. The CDR3 is 12 residues long. The germline V and J ends were trimmed by 0 bases and 4 bases, with 6 bases remaining between them. CDR1 is GTSNPN and CDR2 is SVGIG in the germline V gene (reference sequence). The CDR3 spells CAWSVWGETQYF. The CDR3 DNA sequence: TGTGCCTGGAGTGTTTGGGGAGAGACCCAGTACTTC.